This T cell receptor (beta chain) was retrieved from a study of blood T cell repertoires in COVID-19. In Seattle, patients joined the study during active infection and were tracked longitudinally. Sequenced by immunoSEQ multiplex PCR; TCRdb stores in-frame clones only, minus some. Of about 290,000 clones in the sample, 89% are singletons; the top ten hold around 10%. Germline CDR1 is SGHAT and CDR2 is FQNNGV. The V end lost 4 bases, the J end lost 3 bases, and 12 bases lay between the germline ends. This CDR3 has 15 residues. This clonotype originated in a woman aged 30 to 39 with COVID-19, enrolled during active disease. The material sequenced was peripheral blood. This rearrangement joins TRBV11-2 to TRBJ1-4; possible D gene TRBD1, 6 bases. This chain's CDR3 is CASSYNRVPNEKLFF. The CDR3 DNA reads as TGTGCCAGCAGCTATAACAGGGTACCTAATGAAAAACTGTTTTTT.